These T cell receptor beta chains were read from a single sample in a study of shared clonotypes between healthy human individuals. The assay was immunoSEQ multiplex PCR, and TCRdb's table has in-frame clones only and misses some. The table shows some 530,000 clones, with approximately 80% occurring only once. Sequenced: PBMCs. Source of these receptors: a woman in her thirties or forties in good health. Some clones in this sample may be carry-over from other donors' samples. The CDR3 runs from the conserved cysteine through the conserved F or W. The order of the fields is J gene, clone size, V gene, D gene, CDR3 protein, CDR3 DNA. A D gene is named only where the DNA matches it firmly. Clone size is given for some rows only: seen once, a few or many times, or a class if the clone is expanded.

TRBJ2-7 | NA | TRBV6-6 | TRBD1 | CASSPRDRGYEQYF | TGTGCCAGCAGTCCCCGGGACAGGGGCTACGAGCAGTACTTC
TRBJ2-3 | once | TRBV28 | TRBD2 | CASSFAGDPTDTQYF | TGTGCCAGCAGTTTTGCGGGAGACCCCACAGATACGCAGTATTTT
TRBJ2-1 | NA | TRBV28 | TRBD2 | CASRGPSGVSYNEQFF | TGTGCCAGCAGAGGTCCTAGCGGGGTATCCTACAATGAGCAGTTCTTC
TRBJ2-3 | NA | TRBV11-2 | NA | CASSLARVSSDTQYF | TGTGCCAGCAGCTTAGCGAGAGTATCCTCAGATACGCAGTATTTT
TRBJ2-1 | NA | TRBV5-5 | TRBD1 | CASSSLDRFSYNEQFF | TGTGCCAGCAGTAGCTTGGACAGGTTTTCCTACAATGAGCAGTTCTTC
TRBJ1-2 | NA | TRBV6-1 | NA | CASSETPGTPYGYTF | TGTGCCAGCAGTGAAACCCCAGGGACACCCTATGGCTACACCTTC
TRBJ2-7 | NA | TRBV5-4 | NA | CASSLSGRYYEQYF | TGTGCCAGCAGCTTGTCGGGACGGTACTACGAGCAGTACTTC
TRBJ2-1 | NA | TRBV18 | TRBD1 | CASSPGQGVDEQFF | TGTGCCAGCTCACCGGGACAGGGCGTCGATGAGCAGTTCTTC
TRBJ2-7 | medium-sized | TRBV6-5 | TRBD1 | CASSYSPGTGLDEQYF | TGTGCCAGCAGTTACTCTCCCGGGACAGGGCTTGACGAGCAGTACTTC
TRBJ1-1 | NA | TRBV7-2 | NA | CASSPALGGGTEAFF | TGTGCCAGCAGCCCAGCTCTGGGGGGAGGCACTGAAGCTTTCTTT
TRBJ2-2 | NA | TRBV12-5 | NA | CASGQETGELFF | TGTGCTAGTGGCCAGGAAACCGGGGAGCTGTTTTTT
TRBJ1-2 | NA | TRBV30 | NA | CAWKGRGGYGYTF | TGTGCCTGGAAGGGGAGAGGGGGCTATGGCTACACCTTC
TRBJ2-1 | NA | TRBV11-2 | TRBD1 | CASSARQGVDEQFF | TGTGCCAGCAGCGCCCGACAGGGAGTGGATGAGCAGTTCTTC
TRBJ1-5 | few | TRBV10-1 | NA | CASSESEVVGQCYSNQPQHF | TGCGCCAGCAGTGAGTCGGAAGTGGTAGGACAATGCTATAGCAATCAGCCCCAGCATTTT
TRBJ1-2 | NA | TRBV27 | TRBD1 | CASSLSVFGQGVNYGYTF | TGTGCCAGCAGTTTATCTGTTTTTGGGCAGGGGGTTAACTATGGCTACACCTTC
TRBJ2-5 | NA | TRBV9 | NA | CASSTGPSQETQYF | TGTGCCAGCAGCACCGGACCGTCACAAGAGACCCAGTACTTC
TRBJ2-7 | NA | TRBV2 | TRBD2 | CASSSGTSYEQYF | TGTGCCAGCAGTTCCGGGACTAGCTACGAGCAGTACTTC
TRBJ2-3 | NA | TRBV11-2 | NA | CASRTVRARDTDTQYF | TGTGCCAGCAGAACAGTGAGGGCCAGGGACACAGATACGCAGTATTTT
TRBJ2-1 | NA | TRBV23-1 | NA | CASSQGRGSGGGTIGTHNEQFF | TGCGCCAGCAGTCAAGGTCGTGGCTCGGGGGGCGGGACCATCGGAACCCACAATGAGCAGTTCTTC
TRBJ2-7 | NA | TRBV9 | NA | CASSVDLAATYEQYF | TGTGCCAGCAGCGTAGACTTGGCGGCGACCTACGAGCAGTACTTC
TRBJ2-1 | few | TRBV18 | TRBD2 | CASSPGAGLAGEWDEQFF | TGTGCCAGCTCCCCCGGTGCCGGCCTAGCGGGAGAGTGGGATGAGCAGTTCTTC
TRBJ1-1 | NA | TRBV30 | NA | CAWSVPLITEAFF | TGTGCCTGGAGTGTACCCCTGATCACTGAAGCTTTCTTT
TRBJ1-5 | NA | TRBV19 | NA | CASSMGRGFDDQPQHF | TGTGCCAGTAGTATGGGTCGGGGGTTCGATGATCAGCCCCAGCATTTT
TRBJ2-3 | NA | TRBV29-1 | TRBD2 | CSVEGLAVGDTQYF | TGCAGCGTTGAGGGACTAGCAGTGGGAGATACGCAGTATTTT
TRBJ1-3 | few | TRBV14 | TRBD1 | CASSQIYGTASGNTIYF | TGTGCCAGCAGCCAGATATACGGGACAGCCTCTGGAAACACCATATATTTT
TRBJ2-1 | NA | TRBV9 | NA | CASSVGGHRYNEQFF | TGTGCCAGCAGCGTAGGGGGACACAGATACAATGAGCAGTTCTTC
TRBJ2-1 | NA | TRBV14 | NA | CASGLRRSLGTYNEQFF | TGTGCCAGCGGCCTTAGGAGGTCCCTCGGCACCTACAATGAGCAGTTCTTC
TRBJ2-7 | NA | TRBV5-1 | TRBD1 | CASSSGQGANEQYF | TGCGCCAGCAGCTCAGGACAGGGGGCCAACGAGCAGTACTTC
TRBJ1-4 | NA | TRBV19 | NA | CASSTTALPNEKLFF | TGTGCCAGTAGCACGACAGCCCTCCCTAATGAAAAACTGTTTTTT
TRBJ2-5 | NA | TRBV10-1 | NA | CASSESGGAQETQYF | TGCGCCAGCAGTGAGTCGGGGGGTGCTCAGGAGACCCAGTACTTC
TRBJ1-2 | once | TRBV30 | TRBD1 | CAWSATGTGYPGYTF | TGTGCCTGGAGTGCCACCGGGACAGGGTATCCTGGCTACACCTTC
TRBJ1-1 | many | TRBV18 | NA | CASSPITKNTEAFF | TGTGCCAGCTCACCAATAACAAAGAACACTGAAGCTTTCTTT
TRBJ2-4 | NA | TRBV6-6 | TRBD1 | CASSDYRTGENIQYF | TGTGCCAGCAGTGACTACCGGACAGGGGAAAACATTCAGTACTTC
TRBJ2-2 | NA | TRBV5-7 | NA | CASSLQAGNRSGELFF | TGTGCCAGCAGCTTGCAGGCAGGTAATAGGTCCGGGGAGCTGTTTTTT
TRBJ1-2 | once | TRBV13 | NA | CASSQSPGFSVGGYTF | TGTGCCAGCAGCCAGAGCCCGGGATTTTCGGTGGGTGGCTACACCTTC
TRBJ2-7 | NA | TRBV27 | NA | CASPTRADQTQFSYEQYF | TGTGCCTCCCCCACCCGGGCAGATCAGACTCAATTCTCCTACGAGCAGTACTTC
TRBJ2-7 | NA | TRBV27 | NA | CASRDSGVYEQYF | TGTGCCAGCCGTGATAGCGGAGTATACGAGCAGTACTTC
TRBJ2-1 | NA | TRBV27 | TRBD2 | CASRNLAGSYEQFF | TGTGCCAGCAGAAACCTAGCGGGATCGTATGAGCAGTTCTTC
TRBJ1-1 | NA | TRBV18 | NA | CASSEPPMNTEAFF | TGTGCCAGCTCGGAACCCCCCATGAACACTGAAGCTTTCTTT
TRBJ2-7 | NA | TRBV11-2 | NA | CASSLEWTYEQYF | TGTGCCAGCAGCTTAGAATGGACCTACGAGCAGTACTTC
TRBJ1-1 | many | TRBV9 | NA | CASSVTQGPRDTEAFF | TGTGCCAGCAGCGTAACTCAGGGGCCGAGGGACACTGAAGCTTTCTTT
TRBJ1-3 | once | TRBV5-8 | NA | CASSLRRAGVKSSVNTIYF | TGTGCCAGCAGCTTGCGGCGGGCAGGGGTCAAGAGCTCTGTAAACACCATATATTTT
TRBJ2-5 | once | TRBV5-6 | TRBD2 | CASSYSGAEEQYF | TGTGCCAGCAGCTATAGCGGGGCAGAAGAGCAGTACTTC
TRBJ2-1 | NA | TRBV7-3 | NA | CASSKMAEINNEQFF | TGTGCCAGCAGCAAAATGGCGGAAATAAACAATGAGCAGTTCTTC
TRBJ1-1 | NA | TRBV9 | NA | CASSVVASNTEAFF | TGTGCCAGCAGCGTAGTCGCATCGAACACTGAAGCTTTCTTT
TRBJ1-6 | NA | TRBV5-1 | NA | CASSTQGWSPLHF | TGCGCCAGCAGCACGCAGGGGTGGTCACCCCTCCACTTT
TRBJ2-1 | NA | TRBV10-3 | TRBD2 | CAISVRLAGDNEQFF | TGTGCCATCAGTGTAAGACTAGCGGGAGATAATGAGCAGTTCTTC
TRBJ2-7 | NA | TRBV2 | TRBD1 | CASRRTTGGVPEQYF | TGTGCCAGCAGGAGGACGACAGGGGGCGTTCCCGAGCAGTACTTC
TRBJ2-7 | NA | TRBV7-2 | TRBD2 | CASSRTSGRSSYEQYF | TGTGCCAGCAGTCGGACTAGCGGGAGGAGCTCCTACGAGCAGTACTTC
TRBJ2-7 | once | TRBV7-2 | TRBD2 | CASSRTSGGYEQYF | TGTGCCAGCAGCCGAACTAGCGGCGGATACGAGCAGTACTTC
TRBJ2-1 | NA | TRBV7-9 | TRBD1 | CASSLRDRDTYNEQFF | TGTGCCAGCAGCTTAAGGGACAGGGACACCTACAATGAGCAGTTCTTC
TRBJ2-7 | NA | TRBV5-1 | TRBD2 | CASSFGLAGVYEQYF | TGCGCCAGCAGCTTCGGACTAGCGGGAGTGTACGAGCAGTACTTC
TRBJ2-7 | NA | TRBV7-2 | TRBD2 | CASSLGGSGGPYEQYF | TGTGCCAGCAGCTTAGGGGGTAGCGGGGGGCCCTACGAGCAGTACTTC
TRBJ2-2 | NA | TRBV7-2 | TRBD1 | CASSGTGSGTGELFF | TGTGCCAGCAGCGGGACAGGGAGTGGGACCGGGGAGCTGTTTTTT
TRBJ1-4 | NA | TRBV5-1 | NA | CASSLVGTLSNEKLFF | TGCGCCAGCAGCTTGGTCGGTACGTTATCCAATGAAAAACTGTTTTTT